The clone carrying this T cell receptor beta chain was detected only a few times. Its target is not known. The authors ran a second PCR of about 7 to 12 cycles using a sample-barcoded 5' primer and a J-beta primer mix. In TCRdb, the 5' RACE reads were re-called with MiXCR into one record per CDR3 protein. The data show 920,000 or so distinct CDR3 sequences, more than 40% seen once. This entry is derived from a study of blood T cells in healthy people across ages. Study-wide findings and caveats: There was a strong correlation between TCR beta diversity and naive T cell percentage. In older individuals, TCR beta diversity per million T cells was lower, falling roughly linearly with age.

There are 15 residues in the CDR3. Germline-derived CDR1 and CDR2 are DFQATT and SNEGSKA (reference sequence). V dropped 3 bases and J dropped 4; count of bases not matched to a gene: 11. For every donor, a draw yielded around 10 milliliters of peripheral blood. At least 6.5 million PBMCs were isolated per sample. This clonotype originated in a woman aged 55-70 years in good health. The rearrangement uses TRBV20-1 and TRBJ2-7, with 8 positions matching TRBD2. The sample taken for sequencing was blood. CDR3 loop: CSARESGTSRYEQYF. CDR3 sequence (DNA): TGCAGTGCTAGGGAATCCGGGACTAGTAGATACGAGCAGTACTTC.